This T cell receptor beta chain was captured in a study of human T cells and chemical hapten exposure. This clonotype was found many times. Time point here: patch test 2, 6 weeks after DPC sensitization. Treatment denoted: therapeutic diphenylcyclopropenone sensitization with weekly scalp DPC. Trimming took 4 bases from V and 1 from J, leaving 10 bases between them. The CDR3 loop spans 14 amino acids. The germline V gene has CDR1 DFQATT and CDR2 SNEGSKA (reference sequence). Using its own MiXCR run on the RACE reads, TCRdb lists one record per CDR3 protein. The table includes roughly 84,000 distinct CDR3 sequences, about 10% detected once.

This chain links TRBV20-1 with TRBJ2-2; D could derive from TRBD1 or TRBD2 (6 bases each). The sequence was collected from a woman aged 50 to 65 with alopecia areata. Some clones in this sample may be carry-over from other donors' samples. Specimen: whole blood, collected in connection with sensitization to the hapten diphenylcyclopropenone (DPC). The CDR3 DNA reads TGCAGTGCTACCAGGGGAGGGAACACCGGGGAGCTGTTTTTT. This gives the protein CSATRGGNTGELFF.